This section outlines one TCR beta chain sequence together with its context. The target of this receptor is not known. Per-nucleotide qualities are absent, and no much larger clonotype sits a single base away. This sample is drawn from a study of blood T cells in healthy people across ages (dated by TCRdb to between 2014 and 2017). About the investigation overall: In model experiments, template switching captured roughly one uniquely barcoded TCR beta cDNA molecule for every two T cells. The study analyzed two additional independent replicas of 1 million unique cDNA reads from the same blood draw for two donors, one aged 18 to 29 and one aged 80 or older. The donors were split into four age groups: young (average about 16 years), middle-aged (more than 35), aged (over 55) and long-lived (approximately 80). Age-related changes in TCR beta repertoire diversity were measured in the study by deep sequencing normalized with unique cDNA molecular identifiers. Results the study describes overall, beyond this receptor: As age increased, observed TCR beta diversity per million T cells dropped in a roughly linear way, and a significant reduction was already evident by age about 40. Since profiling was done on bulk unsorted PBMCs, naive and antigen-experienced compartments could not be conclusively compared. Because the CMV infection status of the donors was unknown, age-related changes in expanded clonotypes may potentially have been confounded. Total diversity estimates from one million sequenced T cells were considered lower bounds and underestimates. Compared with the aged group, the long-lived group had more naive CD4+ T cells, fewer expanded clones and increased TCR diversity, a pattern suggesting age selection. A strong correlation was found between observed TCR beta diversity and the percentage of naive T cells measured by flow cytometry.

The library was produced with 5' RACE. Sequenced on an Illumina HiSeq 2500. A second roughly 6 to 12 cycle PCR used a sample-barcoded 5' primer and a J-beta primer mix. A template-switch 5' adaptor carrying 12 random nucleotides introduced a unique molecular identifier onto each TCR beta cDNA molecule. Each sample yielded at least 2.5 million CDR3-containing paired-end reads. First-strand cDNA synthesis was performed from all RNA using the Mint cDNA synthesis kit, with priming by a TRBC-specific oligonucleotide. After uracil-DNA glycosylase treatment, a first 18-cycle PCR used universal primers M1SS and BC2_uni_R on all cDNA. Under the source paper's analysis protocol: For normalization, 1 million high-quality reads were randomly selected from each sample, with every read carrying a distinct molecular identifier. Reads sharing molecular identifiers were discarded rather than binned into consensus sequences. MiTCR, set to a Q25 quality threshold and the strictest error-elimination algorithm, was used for CDR3 identification, clonotype clustering and error correction. Lower-bound total TCR beta diversity was estimated with a nonparametric unseen species model using Euler transformation. TCRdb cleaned the public reads at Q25 with fastp, built clones with MiXCR and kept in-frame beta chains. For every CDR3 protein sequence, its rows merge into one entry that carries the most common genes and DNA. The V and J calls shown here were made by TCRdb, not taken from the authors' results. The sample profile shows over a million distinct CDR3 sequences; about 23% of them were found once. Jointly, the top ten make up approximately 0.75% of the sample.

The donors were roughly 40 Caucasian individuals from Russia, aged roughly 6 to 100 years, who were systemically healthy. Each donor gave ten milliliters of peripheral blood, collected into EDTA-treated Vacutainer tubes. Ficoll-Paque density-gradient centrifugation was used to isolate PBMCs, with at least 6.5 million per sample. Trizol reagent was used to extract total RNA from the PBMCs, yielding at least 5.5 micrograms per sample. Naive CD45RAhigh/CD27high T cell percentages were measured by flow cytometry on a PBMC aliquot from every donor. V is clipped by 2 bases and J by 4 bases, and the sequence between their germline boundaries is 22 bases long. The germline V gene provides CDR1 SGHRS and CDR2 YFSETQ. The CDR3 runs 17 amino acids, cysteine and phenylalanine included. Only the CDR3 part of the read is kept: 51 bases, read in frame from the first base. These data are also associated with another study on T cells of mothers and their children. The second source states: The donors were nine systemically healthy Caucasian individuals, made up of three mothers and their six children. cDNA synthesis used all of the extracted RNA, with approximately 1.4 ug of RNA in each 15 ul reaction. In the second PCR, the M1S primer added sample barcodes and 2-4 random nucleotides. Over 10 million TCR beta CDR3 reads came from each mother, compared with about 3.2 million reads from each child. In both related and unrelated pairs, thymic selection shapes the output of TCR recombination in a similar way, with inherited differences having only a minor effect. Normalized repertoire overlap was always found to be slightly, but never significantly, higher in related mother-child pairs than in unrelated mother-child pairs. With a sensitivity of 90 to 100 clones per million clonotypes, no persistent microchimeric T cell clones were detected. To look for features that set related mother-child pairs apart from unrelated individuals, the researchers ran deep NGS to compare the TCR beta repertoires of mothers and children. The mean age was around 40 +/- 4 years for the mothers and approximately 11 +/- 4 years for the children. Libraries were sequenced on Illumina HiSeq 2000 with 100+100 nt paired-end reads after adapter ligation with NEBNext reagents. To avoid cross-contamination, the mother libraries and the child libraries were prepared a month apart and sequenced in separate runs. Between roughly 500,000 and 2,100,000 distinct TCR beta clonotypes were identified per donor. Naive TCR beta clonotypes were estimated from low-frequency clonotypes matched to each donor's FACS-determined naive share, without sorting.

The sequencing sample was made of blood. The receptor chain draws on TRBV5-1 and TRBJ2-7; TRBD2 could be the D gene, as 6 bases match. The sequence was collected from a girl aged 2 to 10 in good health. DNA sequence: TGCGCCAGCAGCTTAATTTTTTCGACTAGATCGGGTTACGAGCAGTACTTC. It is translated as CASSLIFSTRSGYEQYF.